This entry is about one T cell receptor beta chain. As yet, its antigen is unknown. The sample belongs to a study of blood T cells in healthy people across ages. The second PCR ran about 6 to 12 cycles with a sample-barcoded 5' primer and J-beta primers. Each of the cDNA molecules was tagged by a template-switch adaptor with 12 random nucleotides. Using its own MiXCR run on the 5' RACE reads, TCRdb lists one record per CDR3 protein. The profile shows 550,000 to 700,000 distinct CDR3 sequences, 25% to 30% of them singletons. Findings of the study overall: Whereas aged donors had fewer naive CD4+ cells, long-lived donors had more of them and higher diversity. Estimates of diversity drawn from one million T cells were considered underestimates.

The CDR3 spans 15 residues. Donors ranged from roughly 6 to 90 years old and were healthy Caucasians in Russia. Sequenced sample: blood. This chain links TRBV21-1 with TRBJ1-1. TRBV21-1 is a pseudogene segment. This receptor was obtained from a woman in her sixties or seventies in good health. In DNA form, the CDR3 reads TGTGCCAGCAGCAAAGGATGCAGACCTGACACTGAAGCTTTCTTT. Translating gives CASSKGCRPDTEAFF.